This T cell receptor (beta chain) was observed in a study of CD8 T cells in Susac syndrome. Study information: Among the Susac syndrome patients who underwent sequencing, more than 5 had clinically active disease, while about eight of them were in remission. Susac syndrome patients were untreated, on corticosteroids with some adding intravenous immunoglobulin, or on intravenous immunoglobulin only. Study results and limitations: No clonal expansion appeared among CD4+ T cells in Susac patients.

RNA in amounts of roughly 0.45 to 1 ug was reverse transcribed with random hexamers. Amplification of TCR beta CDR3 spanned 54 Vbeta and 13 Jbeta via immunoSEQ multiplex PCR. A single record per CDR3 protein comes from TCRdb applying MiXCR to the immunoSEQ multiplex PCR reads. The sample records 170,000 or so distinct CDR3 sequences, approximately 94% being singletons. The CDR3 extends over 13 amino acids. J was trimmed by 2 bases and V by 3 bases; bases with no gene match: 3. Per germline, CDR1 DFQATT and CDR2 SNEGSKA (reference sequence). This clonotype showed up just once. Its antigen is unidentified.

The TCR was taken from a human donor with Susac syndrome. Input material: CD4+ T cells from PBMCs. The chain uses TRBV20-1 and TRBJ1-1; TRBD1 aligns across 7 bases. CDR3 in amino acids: CSASRGRNTEAFF. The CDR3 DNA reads TGCAGTGCTAGCAGGGGGAGAAACACTGAAGCTTTCTTT.